This entry is about one TCR beta chain. Germline trimming cut 4 bases from V and 14 bases from J; bases unmatched to any gene: 5. The CDR3 length is 12 residues. The germline CDR1 and CDR2 sequences are SGHTA and FQGNSA. The data belong to a study of control samples from healthy donors and cancer patients. The method was immunoSEQ multiplex PCR; TCRdb's version includes in-frame clones alone and lacks a portion of them. This table holds about 89,000 clones, over 65% found once. The receptor was isolated from a woman aged 40 to 50 in good health. The sequenced sample consisted of blood. The V call is TRBV7-2, the J call TRBJ1-6; the match to TRBD1 covers 7 bases. The CDR3 protein is CASSSRRGSLHF. CDR3 coding DNA: TGTGCCAGCAGCTCCCGCAGGGGGTCCCTCCACTTT.